This T cell receptor beta chain was identified during a study of T cell responses to AZD1222 COVID-19 vaccine. Whole-study findings and limits: The study found Spike-specific TCR breadth and depth rose after two AZD1222 doses. Across spike, vaccine-associated CD4 TCRs were found, dominant at 160-218 and 743-854. Repertoire sampling was restricted to post-peak T cell response timepoints. Nearly half of spike-specific TCRs reportedly target unmutated variant regions.

CDR1 and CDR2 from the germline V gene are KGHDR and SFDVKD. CDR3 length equals 14 residues. Trimming stripped 5 bases from V and 3 bases from J, with 12 bases between. TCRdb's copy holds only in-frame clones and misses some; the assay was immunoSEQ multiplex PCR. The sample holds 100,000 or so clones, 90% seen once. With respect to this clone: Its antigen remains unknown.

The gene calls are TRBV24-1 and TRBJ1-1; TRBD1 is a possible D gene (5 bases). This TCR derives from an adult in good health. The sample in question was peripheral blood, obtained on day 0 of AZD1222 vaccination. CDR3 sequence: CATSGPGPDTEAFF. The CDR3 bases are TGTGCCACCAGTGGACCAGGGCCGGACACTGAAGCTTTCTTT.